Listed below are T cell receptor beta chains from one sample, sequenced in a study of T-cell reconstitution after alpha-beta-depleted transplantation in children. MiXCR, applied by TCRdb to the PCR reads, yields one record per CDR3 protein. Counted here are roughly 190,000 distinct CDR3 sequences, just over 14% occurring once; the ten biggest clones make up around 13%. The specimen comprised PBMCs from the stem cell graft donor, sampled from the stem cell graft. All receptors come from a human donor who donated a stem cell graft to a child with acute lymphoblastic leukemia. CDR3s leave out the opening cysteine and the closing phenylalanine or tryptophan. Clone sizes are given selectively: once, few, many, or a class where the clone is expanded.

CDR3	V	J	size
SARSPTGSSRELF	TRBV20-1	TRBJ2-2	few
ASTSPTETQY	TRBV2	TRBJ2-5	many
ASSLRDYTGELF	TRBV9	TRBJ2-2	few
ASSLPQGDYEQY	TRBV5-5	TRBJ2-7	many
ASSLIKPSGPEAF	TRBV5-1	TRBJ1-1	many
ASSLGQGAANEQF	TRBV5-1	TRBJ2-1	many
ASSPQPGAFTDEQF	TRBV6-1	TRBJ2-1	.
AISDQGRGGETQY	TRBV10-3	TRBJ2-5	few
ASSFPGLEYNEQF	TRBV5-1	TRBJ2-1	many
ASSGMADSTEAF	TRBV5-1	TRBJ1-1	many
SARSSGTASYEQY	TRBV20-1	TRBJ2-7	many
ASSSYQGELF	TRBV7-8	TRBJ2-2	many
ASSGTSGKNIQY	TRBV12-3/TRBV12-4	TRBJ2-4	few
ASSLEGRAETQY	TRBV5-6	TRBJ2-5	many
ASSPPQGIAEAF	TRBV12-3/TRBV12-4	TRBJ1-1	.
ASSLEAGLNYGYT	TRBV7-2	TRBJ1-2	.
ASSMKTGTGGRNEQF	TRBV19	TRBJ2-1	many
ASSINIPDPSGQETQY	TRBV6-1	TRBJ2-5	many
ASGHQREARNQPQH	TRBV28	TRBJ1-5	many
ASSSSGVVRDTQY	TRBV11-3	TRBJ2-3	.
ASSSLGEGYEQY	TRBV5-1	TRBJ2-7	few
ASSQSEKLF	TRBV7-9	TRBJ1-4	.
AIRQTSGGNEQY	TRBV10-3	TRBJ2-7	many
ASSQVSGANVLT	TRBV5-1	TRBJ2-6	many
ASSSRRESFYNEQF	TRBV7-2	TRBJ2-1	.
SVGLAGEQF	TRBV29-1	TRBJ2-1	many
ASRADFQETQY	TRBV19	TRBJ2-5	.
SASPYAGGQETQY	TRBV20-1	TRBJ2-5	many
AISERGSSYNEQF	TRBV10-3	TRBJ2-1	few
SVERREGTRDVVSYEQY	TRBV29-1	TRBJ2-7	many
ASSPGVTVNEQF	TRBV12-3/TRBV12-4	TRBJ2-1	many
SARDWVLSGREETQY	TRBV20-1	TRBJ2-5	many